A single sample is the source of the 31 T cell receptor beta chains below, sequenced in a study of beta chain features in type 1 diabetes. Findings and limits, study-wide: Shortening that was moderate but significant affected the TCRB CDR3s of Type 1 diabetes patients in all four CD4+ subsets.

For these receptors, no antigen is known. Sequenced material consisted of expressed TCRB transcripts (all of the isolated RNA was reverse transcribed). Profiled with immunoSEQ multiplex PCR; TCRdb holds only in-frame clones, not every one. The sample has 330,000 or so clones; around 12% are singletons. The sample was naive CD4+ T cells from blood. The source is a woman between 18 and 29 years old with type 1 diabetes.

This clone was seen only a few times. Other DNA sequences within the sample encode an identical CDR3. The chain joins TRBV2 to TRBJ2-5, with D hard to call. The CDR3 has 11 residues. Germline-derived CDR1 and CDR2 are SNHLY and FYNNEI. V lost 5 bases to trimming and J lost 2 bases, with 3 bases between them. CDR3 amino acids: CASSPQETQYF. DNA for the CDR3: TGTGCCAGCAGTCCGCAAGAGACCCAGTACTTC.

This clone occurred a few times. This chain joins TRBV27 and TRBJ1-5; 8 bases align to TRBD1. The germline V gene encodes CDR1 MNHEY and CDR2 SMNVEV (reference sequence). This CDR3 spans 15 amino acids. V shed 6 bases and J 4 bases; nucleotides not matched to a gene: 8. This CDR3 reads CASRTGQGLNQPQHF. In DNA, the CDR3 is TGTGCCAGCAGAACCGGACAGGGCCTGAATCAGCCCCAGCATTTT.

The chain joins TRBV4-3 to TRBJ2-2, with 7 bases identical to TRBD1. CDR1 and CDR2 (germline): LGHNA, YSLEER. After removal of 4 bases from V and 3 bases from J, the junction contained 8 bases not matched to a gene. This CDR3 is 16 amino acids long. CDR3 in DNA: TGCGCCAGCAGCCTTCGGACAGGACAATACACCGGGGAGCTGTTTTTT. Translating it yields CASSLRTGQYTGELFF.

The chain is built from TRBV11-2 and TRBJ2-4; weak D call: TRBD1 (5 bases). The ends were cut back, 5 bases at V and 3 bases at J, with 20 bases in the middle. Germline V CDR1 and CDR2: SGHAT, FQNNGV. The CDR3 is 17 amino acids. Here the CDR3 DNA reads TGTGCCAGCAGCCCTTCCTTAAGGGGTGAGGTCAAAAACATTCAGTACTTC. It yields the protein CASSPSLRGEVKNIQYF.

CDR3 nucleotide sequence: TGTGCCAGCAGCGTAGAATTGGGCTTGAACACCGGGGAGCTGTTTTTT. Translating gives CASSVELGLNTGELFF. The chain recombines TRBV9 with TRBJ2-2; the D is unclear. This CDR3 is 16 amino acids long. V was trimmed by 0 bases and J by 1 base, leaving 10 bases between them. From germline, CDR1 is SGDLS and CDR2 YYNGEE.

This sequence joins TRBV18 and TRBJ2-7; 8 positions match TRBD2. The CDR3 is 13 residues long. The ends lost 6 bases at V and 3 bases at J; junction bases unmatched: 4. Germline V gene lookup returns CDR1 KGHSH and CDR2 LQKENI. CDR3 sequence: CASSSAGGYEQYF. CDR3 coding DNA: TGTGCCAGCTCCTCCGCGGGGGGCTACGAGCAGTACTTC. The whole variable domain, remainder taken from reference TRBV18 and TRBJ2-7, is NAGVMQNPRHLVRRRGQEARLRCSPMKGHSHVYWYRQLPEEGLKFMVYLQKENIIDESGMPKERFSAEFPKEGPSILRIQQVVRGDSAAYFCASSSAGGYEQYFGPGTRLTVT.

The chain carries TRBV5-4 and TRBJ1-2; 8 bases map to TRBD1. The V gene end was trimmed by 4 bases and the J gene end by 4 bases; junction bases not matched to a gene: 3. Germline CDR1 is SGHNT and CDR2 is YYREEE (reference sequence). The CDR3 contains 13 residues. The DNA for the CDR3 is TGTGCCAGCAGCCCTGGACAGGGCTATGGCTACACCTTC. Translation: CASSPGQGYGYTF.

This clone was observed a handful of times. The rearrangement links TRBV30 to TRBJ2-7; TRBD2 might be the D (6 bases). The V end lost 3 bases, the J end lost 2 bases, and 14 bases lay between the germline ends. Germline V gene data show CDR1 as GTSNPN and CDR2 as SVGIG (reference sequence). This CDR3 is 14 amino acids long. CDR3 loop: CAWSRGAGPYEQYF. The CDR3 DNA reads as TGTGCCTGGAGCCGCGGGGCTGGTCCCTACGAGCAGTACTTC.

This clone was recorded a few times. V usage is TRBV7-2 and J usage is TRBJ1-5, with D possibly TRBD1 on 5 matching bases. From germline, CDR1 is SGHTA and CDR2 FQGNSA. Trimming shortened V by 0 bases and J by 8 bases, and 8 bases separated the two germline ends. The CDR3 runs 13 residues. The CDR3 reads CASSLALGEPQHF. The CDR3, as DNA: TGTGCCAGCAGCTTAGCGCTAGGGGAGCCCCAGCATTTT. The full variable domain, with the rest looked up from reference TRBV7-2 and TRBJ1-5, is GAGVSQSPSNKVTEKGKDVELRCDPISGHTALYWYRQSLGQGLEFLIYFQGNSAPDKSGLPSDRFSAERTGGSVSTLTIQRTQQEDSAVYLCASSLALGEPQHFGDGTRLSIL.

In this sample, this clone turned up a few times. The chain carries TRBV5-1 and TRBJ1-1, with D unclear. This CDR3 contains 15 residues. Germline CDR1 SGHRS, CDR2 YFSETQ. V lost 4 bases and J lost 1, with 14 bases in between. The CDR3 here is CASSPSGRRNTEAFF. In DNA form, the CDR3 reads TGCGCCAGCAGCCCTAGCGGACGGAGGAACACTGAAGCTTTCTTT.

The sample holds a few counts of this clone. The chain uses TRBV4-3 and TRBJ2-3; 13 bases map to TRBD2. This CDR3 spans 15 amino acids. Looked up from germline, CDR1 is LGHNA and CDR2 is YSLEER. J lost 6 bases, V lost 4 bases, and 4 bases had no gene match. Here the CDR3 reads CASSRGLAGADTQYF. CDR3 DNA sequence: TGCGCCAGCAGCCGTGGACTAGCGGGAGCGGATACGCAGTATTTT.

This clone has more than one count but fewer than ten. The DNA of the CDR3 is TGTGCCAGCCAGCGGGCGGCCTACGAGCAGTACTTC. The encoded protein is CASQRAAYEQYF. The chain is built from TRBV6-6 and TRBJ2-7; possible D gene TRBD2, 6 bases. The germline V gene has CDR1 MNHNY and CDR2 SVGAGI (reference sequence). Trimming stripped 8 bases from V and 2 bases from J, with 10 bases between. The CDR3 loop spans 12 amino acids.

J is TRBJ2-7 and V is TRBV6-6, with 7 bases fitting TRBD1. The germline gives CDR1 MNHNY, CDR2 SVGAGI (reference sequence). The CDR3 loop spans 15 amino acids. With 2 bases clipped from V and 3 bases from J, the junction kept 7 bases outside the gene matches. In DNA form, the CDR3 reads TGTGCCAGCAGTTACGGCGTCGGGACAGACTACGAGCAGTACTTC. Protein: CASSYGVGTDYEQYF.

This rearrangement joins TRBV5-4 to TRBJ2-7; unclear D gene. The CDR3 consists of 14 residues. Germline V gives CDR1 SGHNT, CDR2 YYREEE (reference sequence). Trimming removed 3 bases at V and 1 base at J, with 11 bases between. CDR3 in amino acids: CASSSTQSSYEQYF. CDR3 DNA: TGTGCCAGCAGCTCGACACAGTCATCCTACGAGCAGTACTTC.

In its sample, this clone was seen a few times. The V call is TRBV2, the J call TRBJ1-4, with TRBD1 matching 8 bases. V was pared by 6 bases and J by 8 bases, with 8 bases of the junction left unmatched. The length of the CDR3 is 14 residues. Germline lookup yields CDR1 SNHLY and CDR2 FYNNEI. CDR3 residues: CASRMQGAREKLFF. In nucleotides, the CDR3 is TGTGCCAGCAGGATGCAGGGGGCGCGGGAAAAACTGTTTTTT.

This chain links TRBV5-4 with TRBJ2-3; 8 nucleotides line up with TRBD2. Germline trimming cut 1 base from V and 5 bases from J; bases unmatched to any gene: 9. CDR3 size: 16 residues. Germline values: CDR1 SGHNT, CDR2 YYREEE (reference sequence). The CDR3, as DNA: TGTGCCAGCAGCTTGAGGCGGGAGGCCCTAGGAGATACGCAGTATTTT. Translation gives CASSLRREALGDTQYF.

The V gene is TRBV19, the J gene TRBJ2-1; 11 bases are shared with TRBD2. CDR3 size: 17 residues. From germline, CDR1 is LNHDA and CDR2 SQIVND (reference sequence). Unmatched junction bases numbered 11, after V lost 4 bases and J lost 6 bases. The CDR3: CASSTSTSGKVVNEQFF. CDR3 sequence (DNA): TGTGCCAGTAGTACCTCGACTAGCGGGAAAGTAGTCAATGAGCAGTTCTTC.

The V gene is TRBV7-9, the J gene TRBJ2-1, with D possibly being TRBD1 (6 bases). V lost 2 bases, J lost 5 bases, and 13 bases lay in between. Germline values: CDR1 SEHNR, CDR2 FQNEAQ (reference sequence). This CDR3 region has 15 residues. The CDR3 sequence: CASSLTGPKNNEQFF. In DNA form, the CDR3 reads TGTGCCAGCAGCTTAACAGGGCCGAAAAACAATGAGCAGTTCTTC.

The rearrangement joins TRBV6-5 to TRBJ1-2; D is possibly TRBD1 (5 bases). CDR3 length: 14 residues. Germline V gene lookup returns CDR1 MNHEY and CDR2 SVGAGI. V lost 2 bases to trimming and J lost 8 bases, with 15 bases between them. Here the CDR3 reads CASSYLQGDPGYTF. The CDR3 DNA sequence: TGTGCCAGCAGTTACCTCCAGGGCGATCCCGGCTACACCTTC.

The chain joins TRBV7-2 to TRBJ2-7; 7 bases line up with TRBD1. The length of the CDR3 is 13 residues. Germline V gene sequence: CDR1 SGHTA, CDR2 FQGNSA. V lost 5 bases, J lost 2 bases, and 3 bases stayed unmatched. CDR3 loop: CASSNGQAYEQYF. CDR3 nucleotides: TGTGCCAGCAGCAACGGACAGGCCTACGAGCAGTACTTC. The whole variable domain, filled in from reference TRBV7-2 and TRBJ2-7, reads GAGVSQSPSNKVTEKGKDVELRCDPISGHTALYWYRQSLGQGLEFLIYFQGNSAPDKSGLPSDRFSAERTGGSVSTLTIQRTQQEDSAVYLCASSNGQAYEQYFGPGTRLTVT.

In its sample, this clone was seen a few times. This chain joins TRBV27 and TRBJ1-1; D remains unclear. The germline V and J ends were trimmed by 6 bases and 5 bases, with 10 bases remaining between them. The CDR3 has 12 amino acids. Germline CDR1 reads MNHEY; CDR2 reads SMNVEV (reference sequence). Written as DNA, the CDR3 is TGTGCCAGCAGGGCGGGTGGTACTGAAGCTTTCTTT. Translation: CASRAGGTEAFF.

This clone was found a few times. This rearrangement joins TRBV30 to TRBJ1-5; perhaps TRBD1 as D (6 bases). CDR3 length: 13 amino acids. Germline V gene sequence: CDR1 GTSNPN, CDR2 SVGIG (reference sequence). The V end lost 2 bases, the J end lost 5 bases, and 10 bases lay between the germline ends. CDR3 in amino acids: CAWSNRDDQPQHF. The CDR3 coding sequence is TGTGCCTGGAGTAACAGGGACGATCAGCCCCAGCATTTT.

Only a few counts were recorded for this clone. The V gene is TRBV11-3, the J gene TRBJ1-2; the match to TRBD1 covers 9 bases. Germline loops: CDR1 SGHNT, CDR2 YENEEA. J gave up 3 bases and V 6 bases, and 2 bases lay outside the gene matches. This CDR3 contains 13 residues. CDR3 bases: TGTGCCAGCAGACGGACAGGGGACTATGGCTACACCTTC. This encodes CASRRTGDYGYTF.

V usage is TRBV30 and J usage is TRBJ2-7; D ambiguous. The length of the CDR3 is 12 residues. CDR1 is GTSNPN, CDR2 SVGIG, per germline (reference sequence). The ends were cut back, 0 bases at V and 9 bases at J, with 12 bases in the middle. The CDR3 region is CAWSVDGLGQYF. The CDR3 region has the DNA TGTGCCTGGAGTGTAGACGGGTTGGGGCAGTACTTC.

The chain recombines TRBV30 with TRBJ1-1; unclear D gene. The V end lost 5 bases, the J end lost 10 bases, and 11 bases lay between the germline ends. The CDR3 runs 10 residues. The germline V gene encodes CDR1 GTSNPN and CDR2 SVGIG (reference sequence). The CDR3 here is CAWFRGGAFF. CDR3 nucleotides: TGTGCCTGGTTCCGCGGCGGAGCTTTCTTT.

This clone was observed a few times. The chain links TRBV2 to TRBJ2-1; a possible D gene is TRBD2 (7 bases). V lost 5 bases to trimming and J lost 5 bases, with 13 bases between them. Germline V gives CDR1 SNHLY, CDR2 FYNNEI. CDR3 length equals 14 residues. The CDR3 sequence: CASSPRGGDNEQFF. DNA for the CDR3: TGTGCCAGCAGTCCAAGAGGGGGGGACAATGAGCAGTTCTTC.

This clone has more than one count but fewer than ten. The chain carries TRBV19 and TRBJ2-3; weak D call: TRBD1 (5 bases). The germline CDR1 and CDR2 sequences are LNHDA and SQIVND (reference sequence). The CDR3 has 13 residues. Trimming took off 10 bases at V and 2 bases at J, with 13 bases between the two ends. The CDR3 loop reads CATSIGVTDTQYF. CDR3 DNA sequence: TGTGCCACCTCAATAGGGGTCACAGATACGCAGTATTTT.

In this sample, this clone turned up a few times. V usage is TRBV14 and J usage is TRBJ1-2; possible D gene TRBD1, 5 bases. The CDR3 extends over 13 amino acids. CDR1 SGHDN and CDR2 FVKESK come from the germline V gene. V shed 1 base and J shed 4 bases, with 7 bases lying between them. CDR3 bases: TGTGCCAGCAGCCAAGGACAGTTCTATGGCTACACCTTC. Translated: CASSQGQFYGYTF.

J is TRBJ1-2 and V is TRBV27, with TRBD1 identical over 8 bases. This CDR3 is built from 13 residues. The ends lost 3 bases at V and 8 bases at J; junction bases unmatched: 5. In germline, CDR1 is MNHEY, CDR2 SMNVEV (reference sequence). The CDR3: CASSLWQGAGYTF. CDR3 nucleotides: TGTGCCAGCAGTTTGTGGCAGGGGGCCGGCTACACCTTC.

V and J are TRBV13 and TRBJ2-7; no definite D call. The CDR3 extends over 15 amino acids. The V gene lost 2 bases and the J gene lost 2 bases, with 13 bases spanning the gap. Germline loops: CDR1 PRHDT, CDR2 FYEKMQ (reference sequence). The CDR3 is CASSLSPAMAYEQYF. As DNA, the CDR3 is TGTGCCAGCAGCTTATCCCCAGCGATGGCCTACGAGCAGTACTTC. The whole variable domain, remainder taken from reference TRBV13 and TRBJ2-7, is AAGVIQSPRHLIKEKRETATLKCYPIPRHDTVYWYQQGPGQDPQFLISFYEKMQSDKGSIPDRFSAQQFSDYHSELNMSSLELGDSALYFCASSLSPAMAYEQYFGPGTRLTVT.

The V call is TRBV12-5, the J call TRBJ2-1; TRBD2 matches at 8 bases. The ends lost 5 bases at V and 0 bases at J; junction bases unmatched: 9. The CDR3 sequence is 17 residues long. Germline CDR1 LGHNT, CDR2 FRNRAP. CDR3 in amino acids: CASGPHSGTSSYNEQFF. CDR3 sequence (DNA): TGTGCTAGTGGTCCGCACTCCGGGACTAGCTCCTACAATGAGCAGTTCTTC. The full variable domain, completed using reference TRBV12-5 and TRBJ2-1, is DARVTQTPRHKVTEMGQEVTMRCQPILGHNTVFWYRQTMMQGLELLAYFRNRAPLDDSGMPKDRFSAEMPDATLATLKIQPSEPRDSAVYFCASGPHSGTSSYNEQFFGPGTRLTVL.